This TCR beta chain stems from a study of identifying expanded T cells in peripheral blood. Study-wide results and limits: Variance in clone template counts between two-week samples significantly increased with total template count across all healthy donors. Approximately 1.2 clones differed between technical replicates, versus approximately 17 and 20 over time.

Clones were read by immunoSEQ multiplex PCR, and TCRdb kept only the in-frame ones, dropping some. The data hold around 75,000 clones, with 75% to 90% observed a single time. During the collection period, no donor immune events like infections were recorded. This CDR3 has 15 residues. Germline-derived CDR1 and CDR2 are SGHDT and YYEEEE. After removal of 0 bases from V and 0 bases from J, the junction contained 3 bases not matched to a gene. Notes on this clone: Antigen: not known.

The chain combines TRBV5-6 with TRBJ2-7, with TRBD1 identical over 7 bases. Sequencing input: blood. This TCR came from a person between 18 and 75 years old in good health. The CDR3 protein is CASSLAGTDSYEQYF. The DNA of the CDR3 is TGTGCCAGCAGCTTGGCCGGGACAGACTCCTACGAGCAGTACTTC.